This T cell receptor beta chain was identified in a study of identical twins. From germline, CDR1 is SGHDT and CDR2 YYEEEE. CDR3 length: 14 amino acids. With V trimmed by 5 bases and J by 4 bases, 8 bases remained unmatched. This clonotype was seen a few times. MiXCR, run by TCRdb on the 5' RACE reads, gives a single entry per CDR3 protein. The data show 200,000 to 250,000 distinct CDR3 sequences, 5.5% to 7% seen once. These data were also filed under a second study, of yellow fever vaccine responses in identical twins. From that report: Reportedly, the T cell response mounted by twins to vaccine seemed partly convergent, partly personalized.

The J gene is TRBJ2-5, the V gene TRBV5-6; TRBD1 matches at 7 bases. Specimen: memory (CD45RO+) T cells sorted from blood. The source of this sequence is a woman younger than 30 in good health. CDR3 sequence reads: CASRAGTVGETQYF. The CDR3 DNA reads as TGTGCCAGCAGGGCCGGGACAGTTGGAGAGACCCAGTACTTC.